This T cell receptor (beta chain) was obtained from a study of blood T cells in healthy people across ages. A few counts support this clonotype. The CDR3 is made up of 15 amino acids. Trimming cost V 1 base and J 5 bases, with 14 bases left between them. A sample-barcoded 5' primer and a J-beta primer mix were used in a second PCR of about 7 to 12 cycles. TCRdb passed the 5' RACE reads through MiXCR, listing each CDR3 protein once. In the table there are approximately 780,000 distinct CDR3 sequences, around 25% of which are singletons. These data were likewise used in another study, on T cells of mothers and their children. This second report adds: Reads obtained per mother exceeded 10 million TCR beta CDR3 reads, with approximately 3 million obtained per child.

This TCR came from a boy aged 10-17 years in good health. The sequenced sample consisted of blood. This chain connects TRBV12-3 or TRBV12-4 to TRBJ2-5; possibly TRBD2 for D (5 bases). This chain's CDR3 is CASSLDFGRGETQYF. The CDR3 DNA reads TGTGCCAGCAGTTTAGATTTCGGAAGAGGGGAGACCCAGTACTTC.